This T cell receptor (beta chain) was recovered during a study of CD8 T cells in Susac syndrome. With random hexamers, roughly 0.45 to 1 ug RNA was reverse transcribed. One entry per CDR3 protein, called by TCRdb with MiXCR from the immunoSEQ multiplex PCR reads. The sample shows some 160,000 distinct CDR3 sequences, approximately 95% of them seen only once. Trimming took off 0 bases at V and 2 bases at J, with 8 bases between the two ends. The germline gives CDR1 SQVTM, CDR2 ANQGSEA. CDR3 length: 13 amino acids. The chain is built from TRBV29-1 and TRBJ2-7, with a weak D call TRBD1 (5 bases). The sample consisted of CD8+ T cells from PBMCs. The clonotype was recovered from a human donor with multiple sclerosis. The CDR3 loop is CSVEETDPYEQYF. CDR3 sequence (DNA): TGCAGCGTTGAAGAGACAGACCCCTACGAGCAGTACTTC.